Sequencing of this T cell receptor beta chain was carried out in a study of OX40 agonist ivuxolimab in advanced cancers. The overall study: Cohort: 75% to 90% men, mean age approximately 60, aged about 20 to 90. Partial responses, seen in three patients, involved one hepatocellular carcinoma and two cutaneous melanomas.

The method was immunoSEQ multiplex PCR; TCRdb's version includes in-frame clones alone and lacks a portion of them. This sample carries about 18,000 clones, roughly nine tenths of them seen once, and the ten largest clones take roughly 70%. The CDR3 is made up of 14 amino acids. The V end was cut by 3 bases, the J end by 4 bases, with 9 bases between. The germline V gene encodes CDR1 MNHEY and CDR2 SVGAGI. Whole-study results and caveats: Low normalized T-cell clonal expansion was additionally recorded for some nonresponders.

Comments on this clone: Antigen specificity is unknown.

The sequence was collected from an adult with an advanced solid tumor such as melanoma, head and neck, liver or kidney cancer. J is TRBJ2-2 and V is TRBV6-5; D ambiguous. The material was CD4+ or CD8+ T cells sorted from blood, obtained in a trial of the OX40 agonist ivuxolimab. In DNA form, the CDR3 reads TGTGCCAGCAGTTATCAGGCCTTCACCGGGGAGCTGTTTTTT. Encoded protein: CASSYQAFTGELFF.